This TCR beta chain was recovered during a study of cytomegalovirus exposure and HLA in healthy donors. The PCR made use of 60 Vbeta and 13 Jbeta primers. Sequencing used immunoSEQ multiplex PCR; TCRdb keeps in-frame clones, though not all of them. The table records around 140,000 clones, more than 75% of them present only once. The CDR3 consists of 16 residues. V lost 2 bases to trimming and J lost 5 bases; unmatched junction nucleotides: 6. Looked up from germline, CDR1 is SGHTA and CDR2 is FQGNSA. Sequenced: PBMCs. The chain couples TRBV7-2 to TRBJ2-2, with 9 bases fitting TRBD2. This receptor was taken from a woman younger than 30 in good health and CMV-seropositive. CDR3 nucleotides: TGTGCCAGCAGCTTAACGCTAGCGGGGTGGACCGGGGAGCTGTTTTTT. Translation: CASSLTLAGWTGELFF. The full variable domain, with the rest looked up from reference TRBV7-2 and TRBJ2-2, is GAGVSQSPSNKVTEKGKDVELRCDPISGHTALYWYRQSLGQGLEFLIYFQGNSAPDKSGLPSDRFSAERTGGSVSTLTIQRTQQEDSAVYLCASSLTLAGWTGELFFGEGSRLTVL.